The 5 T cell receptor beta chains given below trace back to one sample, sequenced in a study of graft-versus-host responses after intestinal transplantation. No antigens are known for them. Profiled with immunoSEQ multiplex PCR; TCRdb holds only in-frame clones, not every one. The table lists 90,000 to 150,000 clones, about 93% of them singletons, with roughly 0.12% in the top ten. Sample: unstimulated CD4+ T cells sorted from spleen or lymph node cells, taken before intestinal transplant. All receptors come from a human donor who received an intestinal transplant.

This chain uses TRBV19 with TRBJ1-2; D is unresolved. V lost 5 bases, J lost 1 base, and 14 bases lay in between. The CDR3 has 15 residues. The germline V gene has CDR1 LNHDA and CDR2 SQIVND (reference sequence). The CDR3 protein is CASSARKGFNYGYTF. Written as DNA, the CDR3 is TGTGCCAGTAGTGCTAGGAAGGGTTTTAACTATGGCTACACCTTC.

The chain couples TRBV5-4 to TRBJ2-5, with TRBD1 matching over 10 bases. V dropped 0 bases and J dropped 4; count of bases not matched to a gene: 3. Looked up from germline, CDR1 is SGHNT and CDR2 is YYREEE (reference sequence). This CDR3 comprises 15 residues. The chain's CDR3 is CASSLGQGARETQYF. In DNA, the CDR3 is TGTGCCAGCAGCTTGGGACAGGGGGCTCGAGAGACCCAGTACTTC.

The CDR3 is CASSGQENYGYTF. The CDR3 nucleotides read TGTGCCAGCTCAGGACAGGAGAACTATGGCTACACCTTC. The chain combines TRBV18 with TRBJ1-2, with 7 bases lining up with TRBD1. CDR1 is KGHSH and CDR2 is LQKENI in the germline V gene. CDR3 length: 13 residues. J lost 2 bases, V lost 5 bases, and 2 bases had no gene match.

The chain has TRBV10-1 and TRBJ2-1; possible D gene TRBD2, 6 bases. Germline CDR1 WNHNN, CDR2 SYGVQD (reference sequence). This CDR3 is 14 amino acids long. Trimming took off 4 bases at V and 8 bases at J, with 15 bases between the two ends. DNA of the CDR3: TGCGCCAGCAGTGTAGGTAGCGGAAGGGATGAGCAGTTCTTC. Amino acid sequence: CASSVGSGRDEQFF.

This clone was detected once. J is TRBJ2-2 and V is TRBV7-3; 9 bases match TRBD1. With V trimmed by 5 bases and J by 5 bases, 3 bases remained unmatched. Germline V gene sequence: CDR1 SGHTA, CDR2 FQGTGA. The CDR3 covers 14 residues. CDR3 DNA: TGTGCCAGCAGCCCGACAGGGGGAACCGGGGAGCTGTTTTTT. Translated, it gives CASSPTGGTGELFF.